The 10 T cell receptor beta chains below come from one sample, sequenced in a study of blood T cell repertoires in COVID-19. TCRdb's copy holds only in-frame clones and misses some; the assay was immunoSEQ multiplex PCR. This table has approximately 50,000 clones, approximately 89% appearing once. Input material: peripheral blood. The source is a human donor in a cohort sampled during active COVID-19.

The chain couples TRBV5-1 to TRBJ2-2; D gene unclear. This CDR3 has 13 amino acids. V lost 5 bases and J lost 6, with 11 bases in between. CDR1 and CDR2 from the germline V gene are SGHRS and YFSETQ. The CDR3 reads CASRLAMSGELFF. The DNA of the CDR3 is TGCGCCAGCAGACTTGCGATGTCCGGGGAGCTGTTTTTT.

V usage is TRBV30 and J usage is TRBJ1-1; no clear D. V lost 4 bases, J lost 2 bases, and 11 bases lay in between. The CDR3 is made up of 13 amino acids. Germline loops: CDR1 GTSNPN, CDR2 SVGIG (reference sequence). The CDR3 region has the DNA TGTGCCTGGATGGGTGGGCCCAACACTGAAGCTTTCTTT. It specifies CAWMGGPNTEAFF.

The chain links TRBV7-9 to TRBJ2-3, with TRBD2 matching over 8 bases. With 5 bases clipped from V and 1 base from J, the junction kept 14 bases outside the gene matches. CDR1 and CDR2 (germline): SEHNR, FQNEAQ (reference sequence). This CDR3 region has 18 residues. This chain's CDR3 is CASSRQGSGSGGTDTQYF. The CDR3 DNA reads TGTGCCAGCAGCCGCCAAGGAAGCGGGAGTGGGGGCACAGATACGCAGTATTTT.

This clone appeared a few times. This rearrangement joins TRBV19 to TRBJ2-1; TRBD2 aligns across 9 bases. Unmatched junction bases numbered 4, after V lost 6 bases and J lost 1 base. Per the germline V gene, CDR1 is LNHDA and CDR2 is SQIVND (reference sequence). The CDR3 contains 15 residues. The CDR3 bases are TGTGCCAGTAGAACTAGCGGGCCGTCCTACAATGAGCAGTTCTTC. Translation: CASRTSGPSYNEQFF.

The CDR3 loop reads CASRTLGGNTGELFF. CDR3 DNA: TGTGCCAGCAGAACCTTGGGGGGGAACACCGGGGAGCTGTTTTTT. V usage is TRBV6-6 and J usage is TRBJ2-2; a weak D match, TRBD2 (6 bases). Trimming stripped 6 bases from V and 1 base from J, with 12 bases between. Per germline, CDR1 MNHNY and CDR2 SVGAGI (reference sequence). The CDR3 length is 15 residues.

The V gene is TRBV6-1, the J gene TRBJ2-7, with D unresolved. The CDR3 spans 12 residues. Germline CDR1 reads MNHNS; CDR2 reads SASEGT. Trimming took off 5 bases at V and 6 bases at J, with 11 bases between the two ends. The CDR3 region has the DNA TGTGCCAGCAGTATCGGTCCCATCGAGCAGTACTTC. It specifies CASSIGPIEQYF.

The chain carries TRBV28 and TRBJ1-1, with 8 positions matching TRBD1. Germline lookup yields CDR1 MDHEN and CDR2 SYDVKM. The V gene end was trimmed by 3 bases and the J gene end by 3 bases; junction bases not matched to a gene: 12. This CDR3 region has 17 residues. In DNA, the CDR3 is TGTGCCAGCAGTTTGGGAGGGGCAGGGGGCAGGGACACTGAAGCTTTCTTT. It yields the protein CASSLGGAGGRDTEAFF.

The chain carries TRBV7-9 and TRBJ2-2, with 9 bases aligning to TRBD2. CDR3 length: 17 residues. Losses at the gene ends were 1 base for V and 7 bases for J; bases not matched to a gene: 10. From germline, CDR1 is SEHNR and CDR2 FQNEAQ (reference sequence). The CDR3: CASSLGAEIAGVGELFF. The CDR3 DNA follows: TGTGCCAGCAGCTTAGGGGCGGAAATAGCGGGAGTCGGGGAGCTGTTTTTT. Complete variable domain (other parts from reference TRBV7-9 and TRBJ2-2): DTGVSQNPRHKITKRGQNVTFRCDPISEHNRLYWYRQTLGQGPEFLTYFQNEAQLEKSRLLSDRFSAERPKGSFSTLEIQRTEQGDSAMYLCASSLGAEIAGVGELFFGEGSRLTVL.

The rearrangement joins TRBV11-1 to TRBJ2-3, with 7 bases lining up with TRBD2. The CDR3 covers 15 residues. The junction had 8 bases not matched to a gene; V was cut back by 5 bases and J by 3 bases. CDR1 is SGHAT and CDR2 is FQDESV in the germline V gene (reference sequence). CDR3 in DNA: TGTGCCAGCAGCCCACATTGGGGGGGAACAGATACGCAGTATTTT. Amino acids: CASSPHWGGTDTQYF.

This clone turned up a few times. V usage is TRBV5-1 and J usage is TRBJ2-1; no reliable D call. CDR1 is SGHRS and CDR2 is YFSETQ in the germline V gene. V was cut by 4 bases and J by 8 bases, with 13 bases left in between. The CDR3 has 13 amino acids. CDR3 nucleotide sequence: TGCGCCAGCAGCCTGTGGGTAAGCGATGAGCAGTTCTTC. It is translated as CASSLWVSDEQFF.